This T cell receptor (beta chain) was sequenced during a study of OX40 agonist ivuxolimab in advanced cancers. Overall study context: People in dose escalation had one of these cancers: hepatocellular carcinoma, melanoma, renal cell or head and neck cancer. Eligibility admitted prior anti-PD-1, anti-PD-L1 or anti-CTLA-4 therapy; 40% to 50% had some. General study points: Clones of CD4+ and CD8+ blood T cells grew by week 6 at doses of 0.1 to 3.0 mg/kg.

The trim removed 5 bases at V and 2 bases at J, leaving 12 bases unmatched. CDR3 length: 17 residues. The germline gives CDR1 WSHSY, CDR2 SAAADI. This table comes from immunoSEQ multiplex PCR, and its TCRdb copy is limited to in-frame clones, with some not included. Of fewer than 20,000 clones in the sample, 70% to 80% are singletons; the top ten hold roughly 16%. A few counts support this clone. Its specificity is unknown. The starting material was CD4+ or CD8+ T cells sorted from blood, obtained in a trial of the OX40 agonist ivuxolimab. This clonotype was sampled from an adult with an advanced solid tumor such as melanoma, head and neck, liver or kidney cancer. The V gene is TRBV10-2, the J gene TRBJ2-3, with 8 bases fitting TRBD2. The CDR3 nucleotides read TGCGCCAGCAGTCGTGATTTGGGACTAGAAGTCACAGATACGCAGTATTTT. This translates into CASSRDLGLEVTDTQYF.